A single sample is the source of the 27 T cell receptor beta chains below, sequenced in a study of cytomegalovirus exposure and HLA in healthy donors. Primers: 60 Vbeta forward and 13 Jbeta reverse. Only in-frame clones appear in the TCRdb table, and some are missing; sequencing was by immunoSEQ multiplex PCR. The sample consists of about 200,000 clones, around 87% of them appearing once. Material for sequencing was PBMCs. Receptor source: a woman in her late teens or twenties in good health and CMV-seronegative.

V and J are TRBV11-3 and TRBJ2-5, with D possibly matching TRBD2 (6 bases). In germline, CDR1 is SGHNT, CDR2 YENEEA. This CDR3 has 18 residues. Trimming pared 1 base from V and 5 bases from J, leaving 23 bases between. CDR3 coding DNA: TGTGCCAGCAGCTTAGTCGCAGGCGGGGTCGGAGTGCGGGAGACCCAGTACTTC. It is translated as CASSLVAGGVGVRETQYF.

This clone was recorded once. V usage is TRBV9 and J usage is TRBJ1-3; no firm D call. The CDR3 has 15 amino acids. The germline gives CDR1 SGDLS, CDR2 YYNGEE. V was trimmed by 0 bases and J by 0 bases, leaving 7 bases between them. The CDR3 DNA sequence: TGTGCCAGCAGCGTAGAACAGAGCTCTGGAAACACCATATATTTT. This encodes CASSVEQSSGNTIYF.

V is TRBV25-1 and J is TRBJ1-1, with 11 positions matching TRBD1. From germline, CDR1 is MGHDK and CDR2 SYGVNS. The trim removed 4 bases at V and 4 bases at J, leaving 5 bases unmatched. The CDR3 has 15 amino acids. The CDR3, as DNA: TGTGCCAGCAGTGGCCGGGACAGGGGGTCCACTGAAGCTTTCTTT. This sequence encodes CASSGRDRGSTEAFF.

The chain couples TRBV29-1 to TRBJ2-6; no firm D call. With 4 bases removed from V and 0 bases from J, the gap between germline ends came to 13 bases. The CDR3 is 16 amino acids. CDR1 is SQVTM and CDR2 is ANQGSEA in the germline V gene. CDR3 amino acids: CSVALVESSGANVLTF. As DNA, the CDR3 is TGCAGCGTTGCCCTGGTCGAGAGCTCTGGGGCCAACGTCCTGACTTTC.

The chain joins TRBV5-4 to TRBJ2-1, with D possibly being TRBD2 (6 bases). Per germline, CDR1 SGHNT and CDR2 YYREEE (reference sequence). Trimming removed 0 bases from V and 0 bases from J, with 10 bases in between. The CDR3 contains 16 residues. The CDR3 loop reads CASSLEGAGSYNEQFF. The CDR3 DNA follows: TGTGCCAGCAGCTTGGAGGGAGCGGGCTCCTACAATGAGCAGTTCTTC.

This chain uses TRBV4-1 with TRBJ2-2; D remains unclear. The CDR3 runs 14 residues. Germline V gives CDR1 MGHRA, CDR2 YSYEKL. V gave up 6 bases and J gave up 6 bases, with 14 bases separating them. CDR3 protein: CASRHVSKAGELFF. CDR3 coding DNA: TGCGCCAGCAGACACGTTAGCAAAGCCGGGGAGCTGTTTTTT.

This rearrangement joins TRBV18 to TRBJ1-2, with TRBD1 identical over 9 bases. The CDR3 contains 14 residues. After removal of 3 bases from V and 8 bases from J, the junction contained 7 bases not matched to a gene. Germline CDR1 reads KGHSH; CDR2 reads LQKENI. The CDR3 nucleotides are TGTGCCAGCTCACCCATGGACAGGGGAGGCGGCTACACCTTC. Translated: CASSPMDRGGGYTF.

Comment on this clone: The same CDR3 can be traced to other DNA sequences in this sample. V gene TRBV6-5 combines with J gene TRBJ1-6, with D hard to call. Looked up from germline, CDR1 is MNHEY and CDR2 is SVGAGI. The V end was cut by 8 bases, the J end by 7 bases, with 12 bases between. The CDR3 is 13 amino acids. Written as DNA, the CDR3 is TGTGCCAGCCACCCCGTCGGGAATTCACCCCTCCACTTT. Its translation: CASHPVGNSPLHF.

The J gene is TRBJ1-5, the V gene TRBV19, with 10 bases that match TRBD1. Germline V gene data show CDR1 as LNHDA and CDR2 as SQIVND (reference sequence). The junction had 9 bases not matched to a gene; V was cut back by 3 bases and J by 7 bases. This CDR3 has 16 residues. This chain's CDR3 is CASSIWQGTGAQPQHF. In DNA form, the CDR3 reads TGTGCCAGTAGTATTTGGCAGGGGACAGGGGCCCAGCCCCAGCATTTT.

This chain joins TRBV5-4 and TRBJ2-5, with TRBD2 matching 11 bases. The CDR3 runs 16 residues. CDR1 and CDR2 from the germline V gene are SGHNT and YYREEE (reference sequence). The V gene end was trimmed by 2 bases and the J gene end by 5 bases; junction bases not matched to a gene: 8. In nucleotides, the CDR3 is TGTGCCAGCAGCTTCCGTACTAGCGGGAGTGGGGAGACCCAGTACTTC. Translated, it gives CASSFRTSGSGETQYF. The whole variable domain, filled in from reference TRBV5-4 and TRBJ2-5, reads ETGVTQSPTHLIKTRGQQVTLRCSSQSGHNTVSWYQQALGQGPQFIFQYYREEENGRGNFPPRFSGLQFPNYSSELNVNALELDDSALYLCASSFRTSGSGETQYFGPGTRLLVL.

V and J are TRBV30 and TRBJ2-7; possible D gene TRBD1, 5 bases. The CDR3 extends over 14 amino acids. Trimming removed 0 bases at V and 1 base at J, with 10 bases between. The germline CDR1 and CDR2 sequences are GTSNPN and SVGIG (reference sequence). Here the CDR3 DNA reads TGTGCCTGGAGTGTCTGGACACAATCCTACGAGCAGTACTTC. Translated, it gives CAWSVWTQSYEQYF.

On this clone itself: One junction end disagrees with the germline gene, perhaps due to a read error. This rearrangement joins TRBV11-2 to TRBJ2-5; 13 bases agree with TRBD2. Germline values: CDR1 SGHAT, CDR2 FQNNGV. The CDR3 sequence is 14 residues long. The CDR3 protein is CASHTTGTSGIPDF. In DNA, the CDR3 is TGTGCCAGCCACACGACCGGGACTAGCGGGATCCCGGACTTC.

This rearrangement joins TRBV9 to TRBJ2-3; TRBD2 matches 9 bases. CDR3 length equals 19 residues. The germline V gene has CDR1 SGDLS and CDR2 YYNGEE. The V segment lost 4 bases and the J segment 1 base; nucleotides outside the gene matches: 16. CDR3 bases: TGTGCCAGCAGCTCGAGTCCACCGTTTGTAGCGGGAGGCACAGATACGCAGTATTTT. Translation: CASSSSPPFVAGGTDTQYF.

The rearrangement uses TRBV5-5 and TRBJ2-1, with a possible D match to TRBD1 (5 bases). Trimming took 5 bases from V and 0 from J, leaving 12 bases between them. The CDR3 extends over 15 amino acids. The germline gives CDR1 SGHKS, CDR2 YYEKEE (reference sequence). For the CDR3, the DNA is TGTGCCAGCAGGGGTAGGGGCAGCTCCTACAATGAGCAGTTCTTC. Its protein is CASRGRGSSYNEQFF.

This sequence joins TRBV4-2 and TRBJ1-6; 9 nucleotides match TRBD1. V shed 0 bases and J 3 bases; nucleotides not matched to a gene: 6. Germline loops: CDR1 LGHNA, CDR2 YNFKEQ. The CDR3 is 18 amino acids. The CDR3 loop reads CASSQDPWTGVYNSPLHF. The DNA of the CDR3 is TGTGCCAGCAGCCAAGATCCCTGGACAGGGGTCTATAATTCACCCCTCCACTTT.

This clone occurred a few times. V is TRBV5-1 and J is TRBJ1-1; the D is unclear. The V end was cut by 9 bases, the J end by 5 bases, with 20 bases between. This CDR3 spans 14 amino acids. Germline CDR1 SGHRS, CDR2 YFSETQ. The CDR3 sequence: CATFGLPGGTEAFF. The CDR3 nucleotides are TGCGCCACCTTTGGTCTCCCGGGAGGGACTGAAGCTTTCTTT. Full variable domain (remainder filled in from reference TRBV5-1 and TRBJ1-1): KAGVTQTPRYLIKTRGQQVTLSCSPISGHRSVSWYQQTPGQGLQFLFEYFSETQRNKGNFPGRFSGRQFSNSRSEMNVSTLELGDSALYLCATFGLPGGTEAFFGQGTRLTVV.

The V and J genes are TRBV5-1 and TRBJ2-7; unclear D gene. V was shortened by 5 bases and J by 0 bases, with 12 bases between the two germline ends. Per the germline V gene, CDR1 is SGHRS and CDR2 is YFSETQ. The CDR3 consists of 14 residues. CDR3 in amino acids: CASSGQASSYEQYF. In DNA, the CDR3 is TGCGCCAGCAGTGGGCAGGCCTCCTCCTACGAGCAGTACTTC.

CDR3 sequence: CASTPTGFQPQHF. CDR3 sequence (DNA): TGTGCCAGTACTCCGACAGGGTTTCAGCCCCAGCATTTT. The V gene is TRBV19, the J gene TRBJ1-5; 7 bases line up with TRBD1. V lost 7 bases, J lost 6 bases, and 6 bases stayed unmatched. The CDR3 spans 13 residues. Germline CDR1 and CDR2: LNHDA and SQIVND (reference sequence).

The chain recombines TRBV9 with TRBJ2-3, with D perhaps matching TRBD2 (7 bases). The germline V gene encodes CDR1 SGDLS and CDR2 YYNGEE. The CDR3 sequence is 15 residues long. The V end lost 0 bases, the J end lost 2 bases, and 10 bases lay between the germline ends. The CDR3, as DNA: TGTGCCAGCAGCGTAGCTGCGGGGGCCACAGATACGCAGTATTTT. Amino acid sequence: CASSVAAGATDTQYF.

This clone was observed a few times. V and J are TRBV6-4 and TRBJ2-1; D may be TRBD2 (7 bases). The CDR3 sequence is 15 residues long. Germline CDR1 reads MRHNA; CDR2 reads SNTAGT. The V gene lost 3 bases and the J gene lost 8 bases, with 17 bases spanning the gap. The CDR3 protein is CASSERRGGGDEQFF. DNA for the CDR3: TGTGCCAGCAGTGAAAGGAGGGGGGGCGGCGATGAGCAGTTCTTC.

The V gene is TRBV7-9, the J gene TRBJ1-4, with D unclear. This CDR3 comprises 12 residues. Germline CDR1 SEHNR, CDR2 FQNEAQ (reference sequence). V was clipped by 5 bases and J by 10 bases, with 11 bases between them. This chain's CDR3 is CASSDQLGKLFF. Here the CDR3 DNA reads TGTGCCAGCAGCGACCAGCTAGGAAAACTGTTTTTT.

A single count supports this clone. The chain combines TRBV6-5 with TRBJ1-6; 8 bases fit TRBD1. This CDR3 is 15 amino acids long. V was pared by 5 bases and J by 8 bases, with 8 bases of the junction left unmatched. CDR1 and CDR2 (germline): MNHEY, SVGAGI. The CDR3 coding sequence is TGTGCCAGCAGTGTACAGGGGGATCTGTATTCACCCCTCCACTTT. This codes for CASSVQGDLYSPLHF.

The CDR3 coding sequence is TGTGCCAGCAGCTTGGAGGGGCGGGGCACTGAAGCTTTCTTT. Translated: CASSLEGRGTEAFF. V usage is TRBV11-3 and J usage is TRBJ1-1; weak D call: TRBD1 (5 bases). Trimming left V 3 bases short and J 4 bases short, with 12 bases between. The CDR3 length is 14 residues. Germline CDR1 SGHNT, CDR2 YENEEA.

The chain carries TRBV19 and TRBJ2-1; 11 positions match TRBD2. Per germline, CDR1 LNHDA and CDR2 SQIVND (reference sequence). Unmatched junction bases numbered 6, after V lost 2 bases and J lost 0 bases. CDR3 size: 18 residues. CDR3 sequence (DNA): TGTGCCAGTAGTATATTCGCAACTAGCGGGAGCTCCTACAATGAGCAGTTCTTC. This encodes CASSIFATSGSSYNEQFF.

In this sample, this clone turned up once. The V and J genes are TRBV4-1 and TRBJ1-1; tentative D call: TRBD1 (6 bases). Trimming removed 5 bases at V and 1 base at J, with 17 bases between. The V gene's germline CDR1 is MGHRA and CDR2 YSYEKL. The CDR3 totals 16 residues. The CDR3 protein is CASSFSGGASNTEAFF. In DNA, the CDR3 is TGCGCCAGCAGCTTCAGTGGGGGGGCCTCGAACACTGAAGCTTTCTTT.

The chain uses TRBV6-1 and TRBJ1-3; D not resolved. The CDR3 contains 12 residues. Deletions cut 8 bases from V and 6 bases from J, with 11 bases between. The germline CDR1 and CDR2 sequences are MNHNS and SASEGT. The DNA of the CDR3 is TGTGCCAGCGGTGTCGAGAAAAACACCATATATTTT. Translated: CASGVEKNTIYF.

This chain joins TRBV11-3 and TRBJ2-5; D unclear. This CDR3 contains 15 residues. Trimming stripped 4 bases from V and 1 base from J, with 13 bases between. The germline V gene encodes CDR1 SGHNT and CDR2 YENEEA. DNA for the CDR3: TGTGCCAGCAGCTCCTCTGCGAGCTCCCAAGAGACCCAGTACTTC. It encodes CASSSSASSQETQYF.